The rows below give T cell receptor beta chains drawn from one sample of a study of T cells after posttransplantation cyclophosphamide. Sequenced by immunoSEQ multiplex PCR; TCRdb stores in-frame clones only, minus some. This table holds about 1,600 clones, under 70% found once. The sequencing here drew on CD8+ T cells sorted from PBMCs, taken after allogeneic stem cell transplant with posttransplant cyclophosphamide. The receptor set was obtained from a male patient aged 25-45 years who received an allogeneic stem cell transplant from a related donor, was CMV-positive, and had acute GVHD only. Among the T cells, some may be from the graft donor. The CDR3 runs from the conserved cysteine through the conserved F or W. The order of the fields is CDR3 protein, CDR3 DNA, V gene, clone size, J gene, D gene. A D gene is named only where the DNA matches it firmly. Size is stated for part of the rows, as once, few or many counts, or as a class when the clone is expanded.

CDR3: CASSPAGAYYNEQFF
DNA: TGTGCCAGCAGCCCAGCGGGGGCCTACTACAATGAGCAGTTCTTC
V: TRBV9
size: NA
J: TRBJ2-1
D: TRBD2

CDR3: CASSFAGGGHEQFF
DNA: TGTGCCAGCAGCTTTGCAGGGGGCGGGCATGAGCAGTTCTTC
V: TRBV7-8
size: once
J: TRBJ2-1
D: TRBD1

CDR3: CASSYPDEQYF
DNA: TGTGCCAGCAGTTACCCAGACGAGCAGTACTTC
V: TRBV6-5
size: few
J: TRBJ2-7
D: NA

CDR3: CASSLYPGTATDEKLFF
DNA: TGTGCCAGCAGTTTATACCCCGGGACAGCCACGGATGAAAAACTGTTTTTT
V: TRBV27
size: NA
J: TRBJ1-4
D: TRBD1

CDR3: CASSLAWGQGDEQYF
DNA: TGTGCCAGCAGCTTGGCATGGGGACAGGGTGACGAGCAGTACTTC
V: TRBV7-6
size: NA
J: TRBJ2-7
D: TRBD1

CDR3: CASSPGATSTDTQYF
DNA: TGTGCCAGCAGCCCAGGGGCGACTAGCACAGATACGCAGTATTTT
V: TRBV7-9
size: NA
J: TRBJ2-3
D: NA

CDR3: CASSLEAGEETQYF
DNA: TGTGCCAGCAGCTTAGAAGCGGGAGAAGAGACCCAGTACTTC
V: TRBV11-3
size: NA
J: TRBJ2-5
D: TRBD2

CDR3: CASSQEAAGYEQYF
DNA: TGCGCCAGCAGCCAAGAAGCGGCAGGCTACGAGCAGTACTTC
V: TRBV4-3
size: once
J: TRBJ2-7
D: NA

CDR3: CASSPRTDLYHF
DNA: TGTGCCAGCAGCCCGCGGACGGACTTATACCACTTT
V: TRBV7-2
size: NA
J: TRBJ1-6
D: NA

CDR3: CASSPRDSHQPQHF
DNA: TGTGCCAGCAGTCCCCGGGACAGCCATCAGCCCCAGCATTTT
V: TRBV28
size: once
J: TRBJ1-5
D: TRBD1

CDR3: CASSGPRDRVLRCQPQHF
DNA: TGTGCCAGCAGTGGCCCCCGGGACAGGGTATTACGTTGTCAGCCCCAGCATTTT
V: TRBV25-1
size: few
J: TRBJ1-5
D: TRBD1

CDR3: CASSLGHPANTGELFF
DNA: TGTGCCAGCAGCTTAGGGCACCCAGCGAACACCGGGGAGCTGTTTTTT
V: TRBV7-9
size: NA
J: TRBJ2-2
D: NA

CDR3: CASSQGEAGGYTF
DNA: TGCGCCAGCAGCCAAGGTGAGGCCGGTGGCTACACCTTC
V: TRBV4-3
size: NA
J: TRBJ1-2
D: NA

CDR3: CASSEGLASYNEQFF
DNA: TGTGCCAGCAGTGAGGGACTAGCCTCCTACAATGAGCAGTTCTTC
V: TRBV25-1
size: few
J: TRBJ2-1
D: TRBD2

CDR3: CASSEASGILNTEAFF
DNA: TGTGCCAGCAGTGAAGCGTCGGGGATATTGAACACTGAAGCTTTCTTT
V: TRBV6-1
size: large
J: TRBJ1-1
D: NA

CDR3: CASSTMGPGGMNEQFF
DNA: TGTGCCAGCAGCACCATGGGACCGGGGGGGATGAATGAGCAGTTCTTC
V: TRBV13
size: NA
J: TRBJ2-1
D: TRBD2

CDR3: CASSLLGYRYNEQFF
DNA: TGTGCCAGCAGCTTGTTGGGGTACAGGTACAATGAGCAGTTCTTC
V: TRBV7-2
size: few
J: TRBJ2-1
D: NA

CDR3: CASSSTGGGGNTDTQYF
DNA: TGCGCCAGCAGCTCAACCGGGGGCGGGGGGAACACAGATACGCAGTATTTT
V: TRBV5-1
size: few
J: TRBJ2-3
D: TRBD2

CDR3: CAAGDYEQYF
DNA: TGTGCCGCAGGGGACTACGAGCAGTACTTC
V: TRBV27
size: NA
J: TRBJ2-7
D: NA

CDR3: CASRQETGDGYGYTF
DNA: TGTGCCAGCAGACAAGAGACAGGGGATGGGTATGGCTACACCTTC
V: TRBV2
size: NA
J: TRBJ1-2
D: TRBD1

CDR3: CASTLAGGYNEQFF
DNA: TGTGCCAGTACTTTAGCGGGGGGTTACAATGAGCAGTTCTTC
V: TRBV19
size: NA
J: TRBJ2-1
D: TRBD2

CDR3: CASSLQGSNQPQHF
DNA: TGTGCCAGCAGTTTACAGGGTAGCAATCAGCCCCAGCATTTT
V: TRBV27
size: NA
J: TRBJ1-5
D: NA

CDR3: CASSQDPGAIYEQYF
DNA: TGCGCCAGCAGCCAAGATCCAGGGGCGATCTACGAGCAGTACTTC
V: TRBV4-1
size: NA
J: TRBJ2-7
D: NA

CDR3: CASSGVSTDTQYF
DNA: TGTGCCAGTAGCGGGGTAAGCACAGATACGCAGTATTTT
V: TRBV19
size: NA
J: TRBJ2-3
D: NA

CDR3: CASSLEGRYEQYF
DNA: TGTGCCAGCAGCTTAGAAGGGAGGTACGAGCAGTACTTC
V: TRBV7-9
size: NA
J: TRBJ2-7
D: NA

CDR3: CASSLSPYEHYF
DNA: TGTGCCAGCAGTCTTAGCCCCTATGAGCACTACTTC
V: TRBV6-6
size: few
J: TRBJ2-7
D: NA

CDR3: CASSLEWALGDEQYF
DNA: TGTGCCAGCAGCTTGGAGTGGGCCCTCGGGGACGAGCAGTACTTC
V: TRBV7-9
size: NA
J: TRBJ2-7
D: NA

CDR3: CASSLGQGDSPLHF
DNA: TGTGCCAGCAGCTTAGGACAGGGTGATTCACCCCTCCACTTT
V: TRBV5-8
size: few
J: TRBJ1-6
D: TRBD1

CDR3: CASSRDRATGELFF
DNA: TGCGCCAGCAGCCGGGACAGGGCCACCGGGGAGCTGTTTTTT
V: TRBV4-1
size: NA
J: TRBJ2-2
D: TRBD1

CDR3: CASSLDGQAALYGYTF
DNA: TGTGCCAGCAGCTTAGATGGACAGGCGGCATTATATGGCTACACCTTC
V: TRBV11-2
size: once
J: TRBJ1-2
D: TRBD1

CDR3: CASSELAGGQETQYF
DNA: TGTGCCAGCAGTGAACTAGCGGGGGGGCAAGAGACCCAGTACTTC
V: TRBV6-1
size: NA
J: TRBJ2-5
D: TRBD2

CDR3: CASSQAGEETQYF
DNA: TGCGCCAGCAGTCAGGCGGGGGAAGAGACCCAGTACTTC
V: TRBV4-1
size: few
J: TRBJ2-5
D: TRBD2

CDR3: CASSPPPGSGGYEQYF
DNA: TGTGCCAGCAGCCCACCCCCGGGTAGCGGGGGCTACGAGCAGTACTTC
V: TRBV28
size: NA
J: TRBJ2-7
D: TRBD2

CDR3: CASSLPPRLDTQYF
DNA: TGTGCCAGCAGCTTGCCTCCCCGGTTAGATACGCAGTATTTT
V: TRBV7-9
size: few
J: TRBJ2-3
D: NA

CDR3: CASSVGADPNEQFF
DNA: TGTGCCAGCAGCGTAGGGGCAGACCCCAATGAGCAGTTCTTC
V: TRBV9
size: once
J: TRBJ2-1
D: NA